This TCR beta chain was profiled in a study of blood T cell repertoires in COVID-19. Overall study: There were acute and convalescent COVID-19 samples, and they came from the United States, Italy and Spain. T cells, B-cell-depleted T cells, or PBMCs supplied cDNA or gDNA.

Germline-derived CDR1 and CDR2 are LGHDT and YNNKEL (reference sequence). The CDR3 is 16 residues long. Trimming took 3 bases from V and 1 from J, leaving 15 bases between them. The authors' processing: The authors estimated nucleated cell counts from reference gene primer amplification. This table comes from immunoSEQ multiplex PCR, and its TCRdb copy is limited to in-frame clones, with some not included. V and J calls and clone size are copied from that table; D and trimming were computed from the DNA. The sample consists of fewer than 350,000 clones, 70% to 90% of them appearing once. Followed longitudinally, the Seattle patients had been enrolled during active infection.

The sequenced material came from peripheral blood. This chain connects TRBV3-1 (or the pseudogene TRBV3-2) to TRBJ1-2, with D possibly TRBD1 on 5 matching bases. This TCR came from a woman in her 30s with COVID-19, enrolled during active disease. CDR3 amino acids: CASSQGGTEDNYGYTF. In DNA, the CDR3 is TGTGCCAGCAGCCAGGGCGGGACTGAAGATAACTATGGCTACACCTTC.